The sequence of this TCR beta chain was determined in a study of T cell changes during pregnancy in multiple sclerosis. The table came from immunoSEQ multiplex PCR; TCRdb's copy has only in-frame clones and leaves some out. The sample shows tens of thousands of clones, under 95% of them seen only once. Trimming took off 0 bases at V and 0 bases at J, with 12 bases between the two ends. Germline loops: CDR1 LGHNA, CDR2 YNFKEQ. The CDR3 totals 17 residues. This TCR was sampled from a female donor with multiple sclerosis, enrolled in a pregnancy study. The chain links TRBV4-2 to TRBJ2-1, with D possibly TRBD2 on 6 matching bases. This specimen consisted of CD8+ T cells from peripheral blood mononuclear cells, obtained in the second trimester of pregnancy. This CDR3 reads CASSQEVGGRSYNEQFF. CDR3 bases: TGTGCCAGCAGCCAAGAGGTGGGAGGTCGCTCCTACAATGAGCAGTTCTTC.